This T cell receptor (beta chain) was documented in a study of blood T cell repertoires in COVID-19. Germline CDR1 is SGHRS and CDR2 is YFSETQ. V gave up 4 bases and J gave up 1 base; unmatched junction bases: 5. The CDR3 has 14 amino acids. Original processing notes: Amplification from reference gene primers served as the basis for estimated nucleated cell counts. Assay used: immunoSEQ multiplex PCR; TCRdb lists only in-frame clones, some missing. V and J calls plus clone size are reproduced from that table; the DNA served to infer D and trimming. The sample records approximately 500,000 clones, 89% being singletons. A Seattle source enrolled patients during active infection and followed them longitudinally.

The specimen sequenced was peripheral blood. This TCR was recovered from a man between 18 and 29 years old with COVID-19, enrolled during active disease. The J gene is TRBJ2-7, the V gene TRBV5-1; 7 nucleotides match TRBD2. The CDR3 DNA reads TGCGCCAGCAGCCTAGCGGTAGATTCCTACGAGCAGTACTTC. Protein product: CASSLAVDSYEQYF.